These 2 T cell receptor beta chains were sequenced from one sample in a study of T-cell reconstitution after alpha-beta-depleted transplantation in children. Molecular barcoding with unique molecular identifiers was used for the TCRbeta library. TCRdb redid the calling of the PCR reads with MiXCR, one entry per CDR3 protein. The sample records hundreds of thousands of distinct CDR3 sequences, roughly 13% being singletons. Sample: PBMCs, taken before TCRalphabeta/CD19-depleted stem cell transplant. All receptors come from a girl aged 2-10 years with congenital amegakaryocytic thrombocytopenia, due to receive a stem cell transplant.

CDR3 nucleotide sequence: TGTGCCAGCAGTGCGAAGGGTGTCTATGGCTACACCTTC. Translation: CASSAKGVYGYTF. V gene TRBV6-1 combines with J gene TRBJ1-2, with D unresolved. The ends were cut back, 4 bases at V and 4 bases at J, with 10 bases in the middle. CDR1 and CDR2 from the germline V gene are MNHNS and SASEGT. This CDR3 spans 13 amino acids.

The chain has TRBV12-3 or TRBV12-4 and TRBJ1-2; TRBD1 might be the D (6 bases). This CDR3 contains 13 residues. V was trimmed by 6 bases and J by 5 bases, leaving 13 bases between them. The CDR3 spells CASSPDRIYGYTF. The CDR3 DNA reads as TGTGCCAGCAGCCCTGACAGGATATATGGCTACACCTTC.